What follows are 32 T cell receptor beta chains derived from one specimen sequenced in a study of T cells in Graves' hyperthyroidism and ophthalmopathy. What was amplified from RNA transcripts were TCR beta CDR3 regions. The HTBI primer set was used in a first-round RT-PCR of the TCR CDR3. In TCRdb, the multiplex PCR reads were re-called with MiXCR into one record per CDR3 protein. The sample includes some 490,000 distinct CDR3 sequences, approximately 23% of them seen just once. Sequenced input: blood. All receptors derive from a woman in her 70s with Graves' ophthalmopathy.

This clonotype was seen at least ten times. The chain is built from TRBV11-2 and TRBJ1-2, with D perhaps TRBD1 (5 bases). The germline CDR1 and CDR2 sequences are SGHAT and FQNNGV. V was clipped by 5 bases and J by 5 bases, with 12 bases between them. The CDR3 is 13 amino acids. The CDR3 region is CASSPRRAYGYTF. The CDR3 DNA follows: TGTGCCAGCAGCCCCCGCAGGGCTTATGGCTACACCTTC. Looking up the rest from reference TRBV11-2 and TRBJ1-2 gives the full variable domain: EAGVAQSPRYKIIEKRQSVAFWCNPISGHATLYWYQQILGQGPKLLIQFQNNGVVDDSQLPKDRFSAERLKGVDSTLKIQPAKLEDSAVYLCASSPRRAYGYTFGSGTRLTVV.

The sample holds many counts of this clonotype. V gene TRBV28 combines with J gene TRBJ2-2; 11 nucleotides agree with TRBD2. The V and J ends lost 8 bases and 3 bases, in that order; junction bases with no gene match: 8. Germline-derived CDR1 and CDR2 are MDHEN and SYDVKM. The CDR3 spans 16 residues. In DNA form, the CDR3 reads TGTGCCAGCCGTCCTAGCGGGAGGCTGGACACCGGGGAGCTGTTTTTT. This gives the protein CASRPSGRLDTGELFF.

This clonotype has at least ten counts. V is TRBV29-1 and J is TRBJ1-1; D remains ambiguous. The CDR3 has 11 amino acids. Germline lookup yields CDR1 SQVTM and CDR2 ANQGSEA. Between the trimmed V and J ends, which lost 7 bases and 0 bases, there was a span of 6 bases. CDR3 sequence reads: CSGTMNTEAFF. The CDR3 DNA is TGCAGCGGCACAATGAACACTGAAGCTTTCTTT.

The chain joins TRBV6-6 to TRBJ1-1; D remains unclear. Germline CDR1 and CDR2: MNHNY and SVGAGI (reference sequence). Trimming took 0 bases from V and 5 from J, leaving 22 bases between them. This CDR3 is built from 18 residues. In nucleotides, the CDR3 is TGTGCCAGCAGTTACTCGATGCCCCCCTTGGGGTCGGGGACTGAAGCTTTCTTT. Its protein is CASSYSMPPLGSGTEAFF.

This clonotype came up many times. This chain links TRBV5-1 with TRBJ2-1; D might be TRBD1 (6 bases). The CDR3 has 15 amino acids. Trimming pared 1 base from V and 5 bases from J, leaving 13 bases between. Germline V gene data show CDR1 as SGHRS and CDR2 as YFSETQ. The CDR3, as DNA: TGCGCCAGCAGCTTGCGGGCAGGGGACAACAATGAGCAGTTCTTC. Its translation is CASSLRAGDNNEQFF.

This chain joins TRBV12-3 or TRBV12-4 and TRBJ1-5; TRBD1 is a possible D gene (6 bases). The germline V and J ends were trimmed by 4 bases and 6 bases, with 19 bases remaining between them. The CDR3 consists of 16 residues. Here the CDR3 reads CASSSGWGGGGQPQHF. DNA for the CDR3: TGTGCCAGCAGTTCCGGTTGGGGGGGCGGGGGTCAGCCCCAGCATTTT.

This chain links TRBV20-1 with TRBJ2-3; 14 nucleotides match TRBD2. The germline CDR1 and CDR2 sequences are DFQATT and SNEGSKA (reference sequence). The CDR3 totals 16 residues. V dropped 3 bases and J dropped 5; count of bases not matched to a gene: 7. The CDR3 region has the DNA TGCAGTGCTAGGGGTGGACTAGCGGGAGGCAAAGATACGCAGTATTTT. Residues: CSARGGLAGGKDTQYF.

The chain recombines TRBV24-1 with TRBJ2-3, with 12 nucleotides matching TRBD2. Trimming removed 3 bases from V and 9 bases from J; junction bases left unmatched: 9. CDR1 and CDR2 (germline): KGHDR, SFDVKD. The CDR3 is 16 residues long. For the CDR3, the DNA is TGTGCCACCAGTGATAGACTGGCTAGCGGGAGGGGAACGCAGTATTTT. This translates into CATSDRLASGRGTQYF.

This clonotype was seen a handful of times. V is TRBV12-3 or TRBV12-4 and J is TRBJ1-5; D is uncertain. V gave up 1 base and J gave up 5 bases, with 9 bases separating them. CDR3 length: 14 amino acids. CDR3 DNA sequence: TGTGCCAGCAGTTTAGTTTTTAGGGATCAGCCCCAGCATTTT. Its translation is CASSLVFRDQPQHF.

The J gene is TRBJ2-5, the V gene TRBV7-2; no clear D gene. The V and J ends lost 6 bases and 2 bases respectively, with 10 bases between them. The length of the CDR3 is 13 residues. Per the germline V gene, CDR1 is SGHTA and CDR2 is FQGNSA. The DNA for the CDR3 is TGTGCCAGCAGGAGCGACACTCAAGAGACCCAGTACTTC. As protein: CASRSDTQETQYF.

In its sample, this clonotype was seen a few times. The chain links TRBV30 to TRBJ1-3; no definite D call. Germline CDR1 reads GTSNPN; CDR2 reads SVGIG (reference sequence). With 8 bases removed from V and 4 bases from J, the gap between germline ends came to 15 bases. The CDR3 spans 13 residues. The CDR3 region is CARGPDAGNTIYF. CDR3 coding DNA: TGTGCCCGAGGACCGGACGCAGGAAACACCATATATTTT.

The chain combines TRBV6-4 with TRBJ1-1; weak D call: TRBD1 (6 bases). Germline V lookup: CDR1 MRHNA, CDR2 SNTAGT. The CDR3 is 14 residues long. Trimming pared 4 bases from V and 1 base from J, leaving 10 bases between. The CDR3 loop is CASSADRQNTEAFF. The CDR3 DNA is TGTGCCAGCAGTGCCGACAGGCAGAACACTGAAGCTTTCTTT.

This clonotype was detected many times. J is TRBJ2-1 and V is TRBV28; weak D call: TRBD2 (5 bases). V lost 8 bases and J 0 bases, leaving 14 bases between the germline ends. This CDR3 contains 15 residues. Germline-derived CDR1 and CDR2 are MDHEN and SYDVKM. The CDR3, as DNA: TGTGCCAGCTCCGACGGGATGGGCTCCTACAATGAGCAGTTCTTC. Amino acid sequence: CASSDGMGSYNEQFF.

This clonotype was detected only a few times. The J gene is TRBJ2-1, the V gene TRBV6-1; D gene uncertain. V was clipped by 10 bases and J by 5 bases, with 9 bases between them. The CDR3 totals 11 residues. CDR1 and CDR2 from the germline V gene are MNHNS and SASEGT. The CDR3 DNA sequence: TGTGCCACCGGGTCAAACAATGAGCAGTTCTTC. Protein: CATGSNNEQFF.

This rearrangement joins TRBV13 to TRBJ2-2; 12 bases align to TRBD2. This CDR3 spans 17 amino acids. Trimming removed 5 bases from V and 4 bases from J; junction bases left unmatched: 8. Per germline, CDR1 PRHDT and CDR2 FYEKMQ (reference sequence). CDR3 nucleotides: TGTGCCAGCAGCCAATTCTCTAGCGGGAGGGTCACCGGGGAGCTGTTTTTT. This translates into CASSQFSSGRVTGELFF.

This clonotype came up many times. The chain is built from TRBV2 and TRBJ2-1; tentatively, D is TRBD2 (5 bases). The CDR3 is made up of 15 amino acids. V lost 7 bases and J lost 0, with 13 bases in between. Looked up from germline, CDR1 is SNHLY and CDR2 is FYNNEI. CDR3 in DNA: TGTGCCAGCACTATGGACGCGGGCTCCTACAATGAGCAGTTCTTC. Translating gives CASTMDAGSYNEQFF.

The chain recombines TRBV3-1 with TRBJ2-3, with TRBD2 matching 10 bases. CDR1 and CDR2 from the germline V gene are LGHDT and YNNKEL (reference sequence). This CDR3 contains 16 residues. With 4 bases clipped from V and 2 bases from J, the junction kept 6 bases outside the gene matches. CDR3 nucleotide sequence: TGTGCCAGCAGCCCTGGGACTAGCGCCTTCACAGATACGCAGTATTTT. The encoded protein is CASSPGTSAFTDTQYF.

CDR3 amino acids: CATIDRDTLGELFF. Written as DNA, the CDR3 is TGTGCCACCATAGACAGGGACACCCTCGGGGAGCTGTTTTTT. The chain uses TRBV6-1 and TRBJ2-2, with 7 positions matching TRBD1. The CDR3 is made up of 14 amino acids. Trimming cost V 10 bases and J 7 bases; bases outside gene matches: 12. Germline V gene lookup returns CDR1 MNHNS and CDR2 SASEGT.

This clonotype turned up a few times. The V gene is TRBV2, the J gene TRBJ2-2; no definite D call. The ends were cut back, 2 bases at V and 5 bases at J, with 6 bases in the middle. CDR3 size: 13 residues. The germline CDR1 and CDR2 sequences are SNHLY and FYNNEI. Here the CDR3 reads CASSETRTGELFF. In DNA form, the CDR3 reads TGTGCCAGCAGTGAAACCAGAACCGGGGAGCTGTTTTTT.

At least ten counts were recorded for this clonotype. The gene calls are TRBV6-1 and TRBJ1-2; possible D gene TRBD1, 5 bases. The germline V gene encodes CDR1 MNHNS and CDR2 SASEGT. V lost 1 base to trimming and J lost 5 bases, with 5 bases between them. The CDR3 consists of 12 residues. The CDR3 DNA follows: TGTGCCAGCAGTGAAGAGGGGTATGGCTACACCTTC. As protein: CASSEEGYGYTF.

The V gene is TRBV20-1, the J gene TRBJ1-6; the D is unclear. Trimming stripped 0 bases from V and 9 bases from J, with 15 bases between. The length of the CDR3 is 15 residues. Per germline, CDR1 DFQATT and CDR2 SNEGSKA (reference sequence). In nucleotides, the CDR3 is TGCAGTGCTAGAGACGCACGGAGCCTCCTTTCACCCCTCCACTTT. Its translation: CSARDARSLLSPLHF.

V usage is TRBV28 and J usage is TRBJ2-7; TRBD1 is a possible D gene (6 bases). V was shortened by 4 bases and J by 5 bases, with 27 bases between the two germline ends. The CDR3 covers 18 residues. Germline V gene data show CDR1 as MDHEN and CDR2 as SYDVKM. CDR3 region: CASSSSDRFLRMDHEQYF. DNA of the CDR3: TGTGCCAGCAGTTCATCAGACAGGTTCCTGAGGATGGACCACGAGCAGTACTTC.

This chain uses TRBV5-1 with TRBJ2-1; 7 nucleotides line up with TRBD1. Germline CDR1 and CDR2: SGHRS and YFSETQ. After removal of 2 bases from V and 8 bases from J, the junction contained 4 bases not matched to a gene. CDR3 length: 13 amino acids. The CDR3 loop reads CASSLQGFDEQFF. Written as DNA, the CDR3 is TGCGCCAGCAGCTTACAGGGGTTCGATGAGCAGTTCTTC.

CDR3 sequence (DNA): TGTGCCAGCAGTTTAAAAGGGACAGTTGGCTACGAGCAGTACTTC. Amino acids: CASSLKGTVGYEQYF. The chain couples TRBV27 to TRBJ2-7, with 7 nucleotides matching TRBD1. CDR3 size: 15 residues. Germline lookup yields CDR1 MNHEY and CDR2 SMNVEV (reference sequence). V shed 2 bases and J 3 bases; nucleotides not matched to a gene: 7.

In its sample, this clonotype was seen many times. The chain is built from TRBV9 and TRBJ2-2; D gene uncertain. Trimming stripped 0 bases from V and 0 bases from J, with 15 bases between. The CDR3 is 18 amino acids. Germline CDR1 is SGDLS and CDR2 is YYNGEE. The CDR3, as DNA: TGTGCCAGCAGCGTAGCATTTGGCTTCCCCGCGAACACCGGGGAGCTGTTTTTT. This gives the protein CASSVAFGFPANTGELFF.

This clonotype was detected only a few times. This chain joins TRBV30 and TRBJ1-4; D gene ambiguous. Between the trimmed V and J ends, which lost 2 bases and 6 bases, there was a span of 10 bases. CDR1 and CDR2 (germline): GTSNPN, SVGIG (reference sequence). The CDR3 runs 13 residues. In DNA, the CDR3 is TGTGCCTGGAGTCAGAGGGTTTATGAAAAACTGTTTTTT. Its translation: CAWSQRVYEKLFF. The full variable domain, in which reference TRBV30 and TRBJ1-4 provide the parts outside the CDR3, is SQTIHQWPATLVQPVGSPLSLECTVEGTSNPNLYWYRQAAGRGLQLLFYSVGIGQISSEVPQNLSASRPQDRQFILSSKKLLLSDSGFYLCAWSQRVYEKLFFGSGTQLSVL.

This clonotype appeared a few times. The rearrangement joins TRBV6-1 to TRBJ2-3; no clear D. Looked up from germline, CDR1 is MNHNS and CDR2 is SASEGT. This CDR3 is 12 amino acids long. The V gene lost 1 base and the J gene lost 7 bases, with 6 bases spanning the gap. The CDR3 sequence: CASSEVWNTQYF. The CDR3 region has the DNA TGTGCCAGCAGTGAAGTCTGGAATACGCAGTATTTT.

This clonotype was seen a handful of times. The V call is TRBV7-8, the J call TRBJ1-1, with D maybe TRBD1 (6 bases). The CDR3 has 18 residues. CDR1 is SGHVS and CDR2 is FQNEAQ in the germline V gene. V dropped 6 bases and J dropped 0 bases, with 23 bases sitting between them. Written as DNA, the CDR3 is TGTGCCAGCAGGTTGGCGGGCAGGGGCTTAACCATGAACACTGAAGCTTTCTTT. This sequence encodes CASRLAGRGLTMNTEAFF.

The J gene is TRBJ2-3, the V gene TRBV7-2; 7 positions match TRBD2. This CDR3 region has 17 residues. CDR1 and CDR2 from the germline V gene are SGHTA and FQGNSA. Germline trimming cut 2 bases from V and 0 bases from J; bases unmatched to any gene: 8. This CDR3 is CASSLSFSSGSTDTQYF. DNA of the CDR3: TGTGCCAGCAGCTTATCCTTTTCTAGCGGTAGCACAGATACGCAGTATTTT.

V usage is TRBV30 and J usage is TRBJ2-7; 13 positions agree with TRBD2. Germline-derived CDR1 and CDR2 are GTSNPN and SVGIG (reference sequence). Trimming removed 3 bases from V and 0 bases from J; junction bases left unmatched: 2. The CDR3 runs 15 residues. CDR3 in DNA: TGTGCCTGGAGGGGGACTAGCGGGATCTCCTACGAGCAGTACTTC. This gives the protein CAWRGTSGISYEQYF.

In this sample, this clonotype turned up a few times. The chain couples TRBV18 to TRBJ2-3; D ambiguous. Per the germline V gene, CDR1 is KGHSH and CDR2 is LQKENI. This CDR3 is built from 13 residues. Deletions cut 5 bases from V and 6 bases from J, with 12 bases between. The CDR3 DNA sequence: TGTGCCAGCTCAAACTTGAGGTCGGATACGCAGTATTTT. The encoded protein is CASSNLRSDTQYF. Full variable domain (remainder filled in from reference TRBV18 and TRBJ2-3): NAGVMQNPRHLVRRRGQEARLRCSPMKGHSHVYWYRQLPEEGLKFMVYLQKENIIDESGMPKERFSAEFPKEGPSILRIQQVVRGDSAAYFCASSNLRSDTQYFGPGTRLTVL.

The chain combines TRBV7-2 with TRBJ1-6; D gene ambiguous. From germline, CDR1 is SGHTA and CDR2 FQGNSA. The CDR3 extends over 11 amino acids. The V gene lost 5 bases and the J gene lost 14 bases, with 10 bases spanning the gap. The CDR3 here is CASSGRGSLHF. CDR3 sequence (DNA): TGTGCCAGCAGCGGGAGAGGGTCCCTCCACTTT.